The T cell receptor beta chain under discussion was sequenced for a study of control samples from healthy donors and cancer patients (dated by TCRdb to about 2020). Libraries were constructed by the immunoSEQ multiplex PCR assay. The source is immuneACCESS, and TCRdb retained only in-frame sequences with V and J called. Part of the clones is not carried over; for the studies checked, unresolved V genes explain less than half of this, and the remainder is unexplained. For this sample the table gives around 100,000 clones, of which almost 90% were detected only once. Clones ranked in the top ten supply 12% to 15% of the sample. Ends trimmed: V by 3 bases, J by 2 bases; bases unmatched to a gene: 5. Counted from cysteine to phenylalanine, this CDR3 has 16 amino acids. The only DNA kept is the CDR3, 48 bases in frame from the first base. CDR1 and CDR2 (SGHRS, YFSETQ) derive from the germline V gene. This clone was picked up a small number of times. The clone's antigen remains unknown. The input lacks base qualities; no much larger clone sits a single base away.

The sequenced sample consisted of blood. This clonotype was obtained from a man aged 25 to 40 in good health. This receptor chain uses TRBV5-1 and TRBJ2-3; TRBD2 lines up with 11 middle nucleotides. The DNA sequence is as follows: TGCGCCAGCAGCTCGGGACTAGCGGAACCCACAGATACGCAGTATTTT. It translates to CASSSGLAEPTDTQYF.